Listed below are T cell receptor beta chains from one sample, sequenced in a study of T cell changes during pregnancy in multiple sclerosis. The assay was immunoSEQ multiplex PCR, and TCRdb's table has in-frame clones only and misses some. Here the sample spans about 97,000 clones, 90% being singletons. The input for sequencing was peripheral blood, taken in the second trimester of pregnancy. The receptors come from a female donor in good health, enrolled as a control in a pregnancy study. Both conserved end residues are part of each CDR3. Fields, in order: CDR3 DNA, CDR3 protein, J gene, clone size, D gene, V gene, CDR3 length. D genes are given only for firm matches. Expanded clones are given a class, and other clones once, few, many or no size at all.

cdr3_nt: TGCGCCAGCAGCCCAGGGGGCGCGAACATTCAGTACTTC
cdr3_aa: CASSPGGANIQYF
j_call: TRBJ2-4
clone_size: NA
d_call: TRBD1
v_call: TRBV5-1
cdr3_length: 13

cdr3_nt: TGTGCCAGCAGGCCCTCGGGACAGGGGGCCTACGAGCAGTACTTC
cdr3_aa: CASRPSGQGAYEQYF
j_call: TRBJ2-7
clone_size: NA
d_call: TRBD1
v_call: TRBV27
cdr3_length: 15

cdr3_nt: TGTGCCAGCAGCGTGGGGGGGAATGAAAAACTGTTTTTT
cdr3_aa: CASSVGGNEKLFF
j_call: TRBJ1-4
clone_size: NA
d_call: NA
v_call: TRBV9
cdr3_length: 13

cdr3_nt: TGTGCCAGCAGCTTAGCCGGGACAGGGGTGATAGACACCATATATTTT
cdr3_aa: CASSLAGTGVIDTIYF
j_call: TRBJ1-3
clone_size: NA
d_call: TRBD1
v_call: TRBV7-2
cdr3_length: 16

cdr3_nt: TGCGCCAGCAGCCAAGAGTGGGGACAGCTCTCCTACGAGCAGTACTTC
cdr3_aa: CASSQEWGQLSYEQYF
j_call: TRBJ2-7
clone_size: NA
d_call: TRBD1
v_call: TRBV4-3
cdr3_length: 16

cdr3_nt: TGTGCCAGCAGCCAAGTAGGACAGAGTTGGGGGCCCCAGCATTTT
cdr3_aa: CASSQVGQSWGPQHF
j_call: TRBJ1-5
clone_size: few
d_call: NA
v_call: TRBV14
cdr3_length: 15

cdr3_nt: TGTGCCAGCAGCCAACCCACAGGGGGGAGTACTGAAGCTTTCTTT
cdr3_aa: CASSQPTGGSTEAFF
j_call: TRBJ1-1
clone_size: NA
d_call: TRBD1
v_call: TRBV7-9
cdr3_length: 15

cdr3_nt: TGTGCCAGTAGTATAGGAACAGCCTACGAGCAGTACTTC
cdr3_aa: CASSIGTAYEQYF
j_call: TRBJ2-7
clone_size: NA
d_call: NA
v_call: TRBV19
cdr3_length: 13

cdr3_nt: TGTGCCATCAGGGCCGGGGGTCAACTGGAGGTTTACTATGGCTACACCTTC
cdr3_aa: CAIRAGGQLEVYYGYTF
j_call: TRBJ1-2
clone_size: NA
d_call: NA
v_call: TRBV28
cdr3_length: 17

cdr3_nt: TGTGCCTGGAGTGCTTATTTAGCGGGAGGGGGGGAGCTGTTTTTT
cdr3_aa: CAWSAYLAGGGELFF
j_call: TRBJ2-2
clone_size: NA
d_call: TRBD2
v_call: TRBV30
cdr3_length: 15

cdr3_nt: TGTGCCTGGACGCCGGGACAAGTCCTTAAACTGAACTTC
cdr3_aa: CAWTPGQVLKLNF
j_call: TRBJ2-7
clone_size: NA
d_call: NA
v_call: TRBV30
cdr3_length: 13

cdr3_nt: TGTGCCAGTCTGGACAGGGGTTATGGAAACACCATATATTTT
cdr3_aa: CASLDRGYGNTIYF
j_call: TRBJ1-3
clone_size: NA
d_call: TRBD1
v_call: TRBV19
cdr3_length: 14

cdr3_nt: TGTGCCAGCAGGGGACAGGCCTCCTATGGCTACACCTTC
cdr3_aa: CASRGQASYGYTF
j_call: TRBJ1-2
clone_size: NA
d_call: TRBD1
v_call: TRBV28
cdr3_length: 13

cdr3_nt: TGTGCCAGCAGGTATCGACTGGCCCCAAATCAGCCCCAGCATTTT
cdr3_aa: CASRYRLAPNQPQHF
j_call: TRBJ1-5
clone_size: once
d_call: NA
v_call: TRBV27
cdr3_length: 15

cdr3_nt: TGTGCCACCAGCAGAGATCCAAGGGTCGGGGGGAGAATATATGGCTACACCTTC
cdr3_aa: CATSRDPRVGGRIYGYTF
j_call: TRBJ1-2
clone_size: NA
d_call: NA
v_call: TRBV15
cdr3_length: 18

cdr3_nt: TGTGCCAGCAGTTCCCCGGGGGAGAGGGGAAAAGGGTATGAGCAGTTCTTC
cdr3_aa: CASSSPGERGKGYEQFF
j_call: TRBJ2-1
clone_size: NA
d_call: NA
v_call: TRBV28
cdr3_length: 17

cdr3_nt: TGTGCCAGTACCTTTGGACAGGGTAAAACTGAAGCTTTCTTT
cdr3_aa: CASTFGQGKTEAFF
j_call: TRBJ1-1
clone_size: NA
d_call: TRBD1
v_call: TRBV19
cdr3_length: 14

cdr3_nt: TGTGCCAGCAGCCCCACAGGGGGCGCCCTCAATGAGCAGTTCTTC
cdr3_aa: CASSPTGGALNEQFF
j_call: TRBJ2-1
clone_size: NA
d_call: TRBD1
v_call: TRBV5-5
cdr3_length: 15

cdr3_nt: TGTGCCAGTACCCCTCCGGCCTTTGAGGTGAATGAGCAGTTCTTC
cdr3_aa: CASTPPAFEVNEQFF
j_call: TRBJ2-1
clone_size: NA
d_call: NA
v_call: TRBV19
cdr3_length: 15

cdr3_nt: TGTGCCAGCAGCTCGGGACTAGCGGGAGCCCACGAGCAGTACTTC
cdr3_aa: CASSSGLAGAHEQYF
j_call: TRBJ2-7
clone_size: NA
d_call: TRBD2
v_call: TRBV5-8
cdr3_length: 15

cdr3_nt: TGTGCCAGCAGCCCCCGACTAGCGGGGGGCCGGGGGGTTGAGCAGTTCTTC
cdr3_aa: CASSPRLAGGRGVEQFF
j_call: TRBJ2-1
clone_size: NA
d_call: TRBD2
v_call: TRBV7-9
cdr3_length: 17

cdr3_nt: TGTGCCAGCAGCTCCCAGTCAGGGACCCAGTACTTC
cdr3_aa: CASSSQSGTQYF
j_call: TRBJ2-5
clone_size: NA
d_call: NA
v_call: TRBV7-2
cdr3_length: 12